This TCR beta chain was profiled in a study of T cell responses to AZD1222 COVID-19 vaccine. Study-level points and caveats: Without day 14 samples, only post-peak T cell repertoires were studied. The CD4 TCRs associated with vaccination extended across spike and predominated at 160-218 and 743-854. Recipients of two AZD1222 doses showed rising Spike-specific TCR breadth and depth.

Produced via immunoSEQ multiplex PCR; TCRdb's table is partial and in-frame only. The repertoire includes 26,000 or so clones, roughly 84% of them detected once, and more than 30% sits in the top ten. A note on this clone: Its matching antigen is unknown.

The V end was cut by 3 bases, the J end by 2 bases, with 9 bases between. CDR3 length equals 14 residues. Germline V gene sequence: CDR1 SGHTA, CDR2 FQGTGA. The chain links TRBV7-3 to TRBJ2-3; TRBD1 is a possible D gene (6 bases). The sequences come from peripheral blood, collected 28 days after the second AZD1222 dose. This clonotype was obtained from an adult who received the AZD1222 COVID-19 vaccine. CDR3 DNA: TGTGCCAGCAGCTTCAGGGGAATCACAGATACGCAGTATTTT. Translation: CASSFRGITDTQYF. Looking up the rest from reference TRBV7-3 and TRBJ2-3 gives the full variable domain: GAGVSQTPSNKVTEKGKYVELRCDPISGHTALYWYRQSLGQGPEFLIYFQGTGAADDSGLPNDRFFAVRPEGSVSTLKIQRTERGDSAVYLCASSFRGITDTQYFGPGTRLTVL.